The clone carrying this T cell receptor (beta chain) showed up just once. Generated by immunoSEQ multiplex PCR, the TCRdb table keeps only in-frame clones and is missing some. The sample yields about 17,000 clones, more than 75% seen once. The entry originates in a study of T cell changes during pregnancy in multiple sclerosis. The receptor was derived from a female donor with multiple sclerosis, enrolled in a pregnancy study. This material consisted of CD8+ T cells from peripheral blood mononuclear cells, taken after pregnancy.

The CDR3: CASSHDRGQYEQYF. For the CDR3, the DNA is TGTGCCAGCAGCCACGACAGGGGGCAATACGAGCAGTACTTC. This chain joins TRBV5-6 and TRBJ2-7, with 10 positions matching TRBD1. J gave up 4 bases and V 4 bases, and 5 bases lay outside the gene matches. The CDR3 length is 14 residues. CDR1 and CDR2 (germline): SGHDT, YYEEEE.